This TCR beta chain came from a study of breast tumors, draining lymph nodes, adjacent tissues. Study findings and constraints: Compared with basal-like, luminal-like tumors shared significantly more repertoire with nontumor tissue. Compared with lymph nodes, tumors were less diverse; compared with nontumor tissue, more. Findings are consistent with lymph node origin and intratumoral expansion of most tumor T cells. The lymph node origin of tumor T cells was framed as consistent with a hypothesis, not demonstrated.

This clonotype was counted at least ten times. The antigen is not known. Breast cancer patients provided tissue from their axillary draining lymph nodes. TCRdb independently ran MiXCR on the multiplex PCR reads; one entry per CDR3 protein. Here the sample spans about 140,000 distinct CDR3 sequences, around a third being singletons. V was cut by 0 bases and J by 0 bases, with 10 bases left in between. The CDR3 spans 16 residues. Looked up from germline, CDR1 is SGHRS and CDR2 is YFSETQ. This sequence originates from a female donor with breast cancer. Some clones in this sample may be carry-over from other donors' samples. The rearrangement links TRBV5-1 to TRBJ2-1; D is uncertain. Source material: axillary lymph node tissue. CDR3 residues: CASSLVGYVSYNEQFF. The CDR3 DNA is TGCGCCAGCAGCTTGGTAGGTTACGTCTCCTACAATGAGCAGTTCTTC.